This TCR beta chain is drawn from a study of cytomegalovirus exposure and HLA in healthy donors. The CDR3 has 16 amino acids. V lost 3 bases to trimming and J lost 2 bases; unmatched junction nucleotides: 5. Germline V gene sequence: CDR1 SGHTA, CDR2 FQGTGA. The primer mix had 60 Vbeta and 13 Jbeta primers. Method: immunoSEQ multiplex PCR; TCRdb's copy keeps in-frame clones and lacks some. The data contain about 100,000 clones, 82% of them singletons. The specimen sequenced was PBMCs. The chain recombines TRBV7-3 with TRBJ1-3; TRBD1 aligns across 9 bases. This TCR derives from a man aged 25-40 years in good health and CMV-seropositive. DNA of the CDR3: TGTGCCAGCAGCTTCGGCGGGACAGGGACTGGAAACACCATATATTTT. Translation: CASSFGGTGTGNTIYF. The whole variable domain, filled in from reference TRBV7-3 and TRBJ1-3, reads GAGVSQTPSNKVTEKGKYVELRCDPISGHTALYWYRQSLGQGPEFLIYFQGTGAADDSGLPNDRFFAVRPEGSVSTLKIQRTERGDSAVYLCASSFGGTGTGNTIYFGEGSWLTVV.